This TCR beta chain was sequenced during a study of T cells in Graves' hyperthyroidism and ophthalmopathy. Study-wide results and limits: Within blood appeared most thyroid clonotypes that had expanded above 0.001.

Patients aged 18 to 65 had newly diagnosed hyperthyroidism lasting under 2 months. Criteria for exclusion of patients were uncontrolled infection, other autoimmune disease, pregnancy or lactation. Germline V CDR1 and CDR2: SQVTM, ANQGSEA. V lost 0 bases and J 1 base, leaving 8 bases between the germline ends. The CDR3 extends over 14 amino acids. This clonotype has only a few counts. As yet, its antigen is unknown. TCR beta CDR3 sequences were amplified from RNA transcripts. The TCR CDR3 was amplified in a first-round RT-PCR using the HTBI primer set. TCRdb passed the multiplex PCR reads through MiXCR, listing each CDR3 protein once. Among over 700,000 distinct CDR3 sequences listed, around 20% were seen once.

Sequenced sample: blood. The chain employs TRBV29-1 and TRBJ2-3; no definite D call. The TCR originated in a woman aged 45 to 65 with Graves' hyperthyroidism that later progressed to Graves' ophthalmopathy. The CDR3 DNA reads TGCAGCGTTGAAGATTGGAGAGGCACAGATACGCAGTATTTT. Protein product: CSVEDWRGTDTQYF.